This T cell receptor beta chain emerged from a study of cytomegalovirus exposure and HLA in healthy donors. Trimming cost V 5 bases and J 5 bases; bases outside gene matches: 12. CDR1 is SGHTA and CDR2 is FQGNSA in the germline V gene. CDR3 size: 16 residues. With 60 Vbeta and 13 Jbeta primers, the PCR was carried out. Profiling relied on immunoSEQ multiplex PCR, and the TCRdb table lists in-frame clones only, not all of them. Of about 180,000 clones listed, around 80% were seen once; the top ten hold about 1.4%. The chain employs TRBV7-2 and TRBJ2-7, with 10 positions matching TRBD1. This receptor was taken from a girl between 5 and 17 years old in good health and CMV-seropositive. Material for sequencing was PBMCs. As DNA, the CDR3 is TGTGCCAGCAGCCCTTATTCCGGGACAGGGGCAAACGAGCAGTACTTC. It yields the protein CASSPYSGTGANEQYF.